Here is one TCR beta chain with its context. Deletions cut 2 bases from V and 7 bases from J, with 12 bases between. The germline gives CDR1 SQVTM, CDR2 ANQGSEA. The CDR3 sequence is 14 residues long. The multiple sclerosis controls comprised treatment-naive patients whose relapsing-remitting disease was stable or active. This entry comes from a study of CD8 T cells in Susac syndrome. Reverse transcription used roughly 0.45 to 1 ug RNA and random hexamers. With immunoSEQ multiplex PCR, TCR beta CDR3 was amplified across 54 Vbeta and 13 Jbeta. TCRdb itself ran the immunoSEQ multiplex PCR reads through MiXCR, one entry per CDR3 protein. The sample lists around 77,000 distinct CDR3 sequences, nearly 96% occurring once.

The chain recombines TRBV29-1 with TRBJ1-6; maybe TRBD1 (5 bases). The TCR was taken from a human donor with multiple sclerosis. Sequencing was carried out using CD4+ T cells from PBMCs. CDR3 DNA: TGCAGCGTTGAACTCAGGGCCTGGAATTCACCCCTCCACTTT. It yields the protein CSVELRAWNSPLHF.